One and the same sample provided the 18 T cell receptor beta chains below, sequenced in a study of PD-L1 blockade in urothelial cancer. The repertoire was sequenced with immunoSEQ multiplex PCR; TCRdb's copy has only in-frame clones and lacks some. This sample has tens of thousands of clones, with roughly 84% found just once. The sequences come from PBMCs, collected around atezolizumab (anti-PD-L1) treatment. These receptor sequences come from a man aged 55 to 70 with urothelial cancer.

The CDR3 reads CASSRGQPGETQYF. CDR3 nucleotides: TGTGCCAGCAGCCGCGGACAGCCAGGGGAGACCCAGTACTTC. The chain is built from TRBV7-3 and TRBJ2-5; tentative D call: TRBD1 (6 bases). The V gene's germline CDR1 is SGHTA and CDR2 FQGTGA. V was shortened by 5 bases and J by 5 bases, with 15 bases between the two germline ends. CDR3 length: 14 residues.

The chain joins TRBV29-1 to TRBJ2-3, with 8 bases fitting TRBD2. This CDR3 comprises 14 residues. The J segment lost 4 bases and the V segment lost 5 bases, leaving 8 bases of the junction unmatched. Germline V gene lookup returns CDR1 SQVTM and CDR2 ANQGSEA. CDR3 in DNA: TGCAGCGTTTGGTGGGCGGGAGGCTCAGATACGCAGTATTTT. Protein sequence: CSVWWAGGSDTQYF.

This clone turned up a few times. This chain joins TRBV4-1 and TRBJ1-2; TRBD1 matches 7 bases. CDR3 length: 15 amino acids. V gave up 4 bases and J gave up 4 bases; unmatched junction bases: 9. Germline CDR1 reads MGHRA; CDR2 reads YSYEKL. This CDR3 reads CASSPPRQGGYGYTF. For the CDR3, the DNA is TGCGCCAGCAGCCCCCCTAGACAGGGAGGCTATGGCTACACCTTC.

The chain uses TRBV9 and TRBJ2-3; 12 bases line up with TRBD2. V shed 3 bases, J shed 1 base, and the junction held 3 bases outside the gene matches. This CDR3 spans 16 amino acids. CDR1 is SGDLS, CDR2 YYNGEE, per germline. DNA for the CDR3: TGTGCCAGCAGCGAGCGACTAGCGGGAGGCACAGATACGCAGTATTTT. Encoded protein: CASSERLAGGTDTQYF.

This clone was seen a few times. The rearrangement uses TRBV21-1 and TRBJ1-1. TRBV21-1 represents a pseudogene. The CDR3 contains 11 residues. CDR3 protein: CATWYGTEAFF. CDR3 coding DNA: TGTGCCACCTGGTACGGCACTGAAGCTTTCTTT.

This clone was seen just once. The rearrangement links TRBV27 to TRBJ2-2, with 7 bases aligning to TRBD2. After removal of 6 bases from V and 4 bases from J, the junction contained 17 bases not matched to a gene. The CDR3 has 18 residues. Germline loops: CDR1 MNHEY, CDR2 SMNVEV (reference sequence). CDR3 protein: CASRPPRVGRMATGELFF. The CDR3 coding sequence is TGTGCCAGCAGGCCCCCTCGAGTCGGGAGGATGGCCACCGGGGAGCTGTTTTTT.

V is TRBV23-1 and J is TRBJ1-2; 8 positions agree with TRBD1. TRBV23-1 is sorted into the ORF group, with uncertain function. The CDR3 totals 14 residues. The J segment lost 5 bases and the V segment lost 0 bases, leaving 2 bases of the junction unmatched. The CDR3 loop is CASSQSDREYGYTF. In DNA, the CDR3 is TGCGCCAGCAGTCAATCGGACAGGGAGTATGGCTACACCTTC.

CDR3 region: CASSLKRGSTEAFF. CDR3 DNA sequence: TGTGCCAGCAGCCTAAAGAGGGGGAGCACTGAAGCTTTCTTT. This chain links TRBV7-2 with TRBJ1-1; D might be TRBD1 (6 bases). Deletions cut 5 bases from V and 4 bases from J, with 14 bases between. From germline, CDR1 is SGHTA and CDR2 FQGNSA. The CDR3 consists of 14 residues. The variable domain in full, with the rest retrieved from reference TRBV7-2 and TRBJ1-1, is GAGVSQSPSNKVTEKGKDVELRCDPISGHTALYWYRQSLGQGLEFLIYFQGNSAPDKSGLPSDRFSAERTGGSVSTLTIQRTQQEDSAVYLCASSLKRGSTEAFFGQGTRLTVV.

V and J are TRBV19 and TRBJ2-2; 7 bases are a match to TRBD2. Germline V gene data show CDR1 as LNHDA and CDR2 as SQIVND (reference sequence). J was trimmed by 5 bases and V by 5 bases; bases with no gene match: 5. CDR3 length: 14 residues. CDR3 loop: CASSPLRETGELFF. CDR3 sequence (DNA): TGTGCCAGTAGTCCTCTGCGGGAGACCGGGGAGCTGTTTTTT.

This chain joins TRBV7-3 and TRBJ2-3, with 7 bases fitting TRBD2. Germline V gene data show CDR1 as SGHTA and CDR2 as FQGTGA. Losses at the gene ends were 8 bases for V and 9 bases for J; bases not matched to a gene: 5. The CDR3 contains 11 residues. CDR3 residues: CASGGGSTQYF. The CDR3 nucleotides read TGTGCCAGCGGGGGGGGATCCACGCAGTATTTT.

This clone is judged medium-sized. The chain combines TRBV29-1 with TRBJ2-7; 10 bases line up with TRBD1. V shed 3 bases, J shed 4 bases, and the junction held 3 bases outside the gene matches. Per the germline V gene, CDR1 is SQVTM and CDR2 is ANQGSEA. The CDR3 has 13 amino acids. The CDR3 sequence: CSVEGQGWYEQYF. CDR3 nucleotide sequence: TGCAGCGTTGAGGGACAGGGGTGGTACGAGCAGTACTTC.

The gene calls are TRBV4-3 and TRBJ1-6, with unresolved D. Germline V gene sequence: CDR1 LGHNA, CDR2 YSLEER. The CDR3 runs 15 residues. V was shortened by 0 bases and J by 9 bases, with 12 bases between the two germline ends. CDR3 region: CASSQDHAGSSPLHF. CDR3 DNA sequence: TGCGCCAGCAGCCAAGATCATGCGGGTAGTTCACCCCTCCACTTT.

The V gene is TRBV11-1, the J gene TRBJ2-2, with D possibly matching TRBD2 (7 bases). This CDR3 region has 15 residues. The V gene's germline CDR1 is SGHAT and CDR2 FQDESV (reference sequence). The germline V and J ends were trimmed by 5 bases and 4 bases, with 14 bases remaining between them. CDR3 region: CASSPPGGATGELFF. The CDR3 DNA reads TGTGCCAGCAGCCCCCCTGGGGGGGCCACCGGGGAGCTGTTTTTT.

The chain's CDR3 is CASSIDLGGSWDNEQFF. CDR3 DNA sequence: TGTGCCAGTAGTATAGATCTCGGCGGGAGCTGGGATAATGAGCAGTTCTTC. This chain links TRBV19 with TRBJ2-1, with 7 bases fitting TRBD2. Germline V gene lookup returns CDR1 LNHDA and CDR2 SQIVND (reference sequence). The CDR3 is made up of 17 amino acids. J gave up 7 bases and V 0 bases, and 12 bases lay outside the gene matches.

The rearrangement uses TRBV4-1 and TRBJ2-7; 11 nucleotides line up with TRBD2. Germline assignment: CDR1 MGHRA and CDR2 YSYEKL. The CDR3 contains 17 residues. The V gene end was trimmed by 2 bases and the J gene end by 0 bases; junction bases not matched to a gene: 6. CDR3 residues: CASSQHTGLADSYEQYF. The CDR3 region has the DNA TGCGCCAGCAGCCAACATACGGGACTAGCGGACTCCTACGAGCAGTACTTC.

This sequence joins TRBV5-6 and TRBJ2-1; the D gene is possibly TRBD2 (5 bases). The CDR3 has 16 amino acids. Germline lookup yields CDR1 SGHDT and CDR2 YYEEEE. Trimming took 3 bases from V and 0 from J, leaving 13 bases between them. CDR3: CASSSLQRNSYNEQFF. The CDR3 DNA is TGTGCCAGCAGCTCACTACAGCGGAACTCCTACAATGAGCAGTTCTTC. The complete variable domain, with remaining parts taken from reference TRBV5-6 and TRBJ2-1, reads DAGVTQSPTHLIKTRGQQVTLRCSPKSGHDTVSWYQQALGQGPQFIFQYYEEEERQRGNFPDRFSGHQFPNYSSELNVNALLLGDSALYLCASSSLQRNSYNEQFFGPGTRLTVL.

The chain carries TRBV4-2 and TRBJ2-3; tentative D call: TRBD2 (5 bases). CDR3 length: 15 amino acids. In germline, CDR1 is LGHNA, CDR2 YNFKEQ. V was cut by 2 bases and J by 2 bases, with 11 bases left in between. The CDR3 nucleotides are TGTGCCAGCAGCCAAACAACGCTAGCCACAGATACGCAGTATTTT. Translation gives CASSQTTLATDTQYF.

The CDR3 loop is CASSQDSKGGEKLFF. In DNA form, the CDR3 reads TGCGCCAGCAGCCAAGATTCGAAGGGCGGGGAAAAACTGTTTTTT. J is TRBJ1-4 and V is TRBV4-3; D is ambiguous. The V end lost 0 bases, the J end lost 8 bases, and 13 bases lay between the germline ends. The CDR3 sequence is 15 residues long. CDR1 and CDR2 from the germline V gene are LGHNA and YSLEER.